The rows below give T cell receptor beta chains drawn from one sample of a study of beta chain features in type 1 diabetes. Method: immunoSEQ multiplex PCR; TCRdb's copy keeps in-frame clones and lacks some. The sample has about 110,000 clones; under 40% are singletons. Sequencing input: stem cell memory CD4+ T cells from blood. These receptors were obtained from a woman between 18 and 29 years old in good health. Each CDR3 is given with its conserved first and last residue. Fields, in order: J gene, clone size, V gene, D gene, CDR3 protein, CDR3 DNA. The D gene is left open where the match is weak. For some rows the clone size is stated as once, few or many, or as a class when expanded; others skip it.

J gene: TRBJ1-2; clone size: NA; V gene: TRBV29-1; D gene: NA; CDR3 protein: CSGERPGEANYGYTF; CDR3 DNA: TGCAGCGGCGAAAGACCGGGAGAAGCTAACTATGGCTACACCTTC
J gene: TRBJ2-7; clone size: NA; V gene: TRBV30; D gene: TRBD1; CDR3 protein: CAWSRDRDAYEQYF; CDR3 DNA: TGTGCCTGGAGTAGGGACAGGGATGCCTACGAGCAGTACTTC
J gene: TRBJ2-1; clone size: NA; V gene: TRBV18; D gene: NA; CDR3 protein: CASSPSSRHRSYNEQFF; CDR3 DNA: TGTGCCAGCTCCCCATCGTCCCGACACCGATCCTACAATGAGCAGTTCTTC
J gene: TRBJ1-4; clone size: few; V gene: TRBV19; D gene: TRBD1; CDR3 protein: CASNTGGEKLFF; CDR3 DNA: TGTGCCAGTAATACAGGGGGCGAAAAACTGTTTTTT
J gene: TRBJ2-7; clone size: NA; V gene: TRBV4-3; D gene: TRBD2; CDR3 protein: CASSQVGASGGNLYEQYF; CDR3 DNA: TGCGCCAGCAGCCAAGTGGGGGCTAGCGGGGGGAACCTCTACGAGCAGTACTTC
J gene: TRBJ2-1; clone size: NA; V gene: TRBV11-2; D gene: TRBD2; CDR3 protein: CASSLSRGAIAGIGNEQFF; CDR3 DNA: TGTGCCAGCAGCTTAAGCAGGGGAGCCATAGCGGGAATAGGCAATGAGCAGTTCTTC
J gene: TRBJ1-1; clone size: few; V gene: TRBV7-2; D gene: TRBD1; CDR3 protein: CASSLALGQKAEAFF; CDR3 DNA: TGTGCCAGCAGCTTAGCGCTGGGACAGAAGGCTGAAGCTTTCTTT
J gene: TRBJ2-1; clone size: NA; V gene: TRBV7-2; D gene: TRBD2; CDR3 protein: CASSPAILAGVYNEQFF; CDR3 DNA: TGTGCCAGCAGCCCGGCCATCCTAGCGGGAGTCTACAATGAGCAGTTCTTC
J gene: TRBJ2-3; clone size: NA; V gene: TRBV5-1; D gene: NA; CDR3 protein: CASSLGGDTQYF; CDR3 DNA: TGCGCCAGCAGCTTGGGAGGAGATACGCAGTATTTT
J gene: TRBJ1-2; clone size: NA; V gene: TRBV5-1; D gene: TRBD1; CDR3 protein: CASNGQGDFGYTF; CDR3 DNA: TGCGCCAGCAATGGGCAGGGGGATTTTGGCTACACCTTC